Listed here is a single TCR beta chain. Its antigen is undetermined. The data stem from a study of cytomegalovirus exposure and HLA in healthy donors. Study-wide results and caveats: Most TCR sequences proved rare, with some public TCRs found in many donors. TCR beta chains numbering some 160 were designated cytomegalovirus-associated.

From the approximately 120-subject validation cohort, which was separate from the roughly 700-subject first cohort, the donors were drawn. V was trimmed by 4 bases and J by 2 bases, leaving 8 bases between them. From germline, CDR1 is ENHRY and CDR2 SYGVKD. The CDR3 covers 13 residues. Profiling relied on immunoSEQ multiplex PCR, and the TCRdb table lists in-frame clones only, not all of them. Of about 65,000 clones listed, around 92% are singletons. The V gene is TRBV10-3, the J gene TRBJ2-5; a possible D gene is TRBD1 (6 bases). The sample consisted of PBMCs. This receptor was identified in a woman aged 18 to 35 in good health and CMV-seronegative. As DNA, the CDR3 is TGTGCCATCAGTGTGGACAGTCAAGAGACCCAGTACTTC. This translates into CAISVDSQETQYF.